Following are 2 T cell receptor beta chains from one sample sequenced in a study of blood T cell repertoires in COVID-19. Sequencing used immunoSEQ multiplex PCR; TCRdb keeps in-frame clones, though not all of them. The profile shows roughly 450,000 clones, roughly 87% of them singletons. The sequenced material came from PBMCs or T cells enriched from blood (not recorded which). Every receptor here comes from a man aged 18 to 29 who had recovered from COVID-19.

In nucleotides, the CDR3 is TGCGCCAGCAGCGTAATCCCCGACAGTTATGGCTACACCTTC. It codes for CASSVIPDSYGYTF. The chain combines TRBV5-1 with TRBJ1-2, with D possibly TRBD1 on 5 matching bases. In germline, CDR1 is SGHRS, CDR2 YFSETQ. V gave up 4 bases and J gave up 5 bases, with 15 bases separating them. This CDR3 has 14 amino acids. The variable domain in full, with the rest retrieved from reference TRBV5-1 and TRBJ1-2, is KAGVTQTPRYLIKTRGQQVTLSCSPISGHRSVSWYQQTPGQGLQFLFEYFSETQRNKGNFPGRFSGRQFSNSRSEMNVSTLELGDSALYLCASSVIPDSYGYTFGSGTRLTVV.

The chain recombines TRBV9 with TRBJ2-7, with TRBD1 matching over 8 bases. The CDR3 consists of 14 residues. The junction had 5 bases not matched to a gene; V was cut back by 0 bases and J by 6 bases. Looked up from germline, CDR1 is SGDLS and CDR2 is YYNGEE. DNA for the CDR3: TGTGCCAGCAGCGTAGCTCCAGGGGGCGGCGAGCAGTACTTC. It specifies CASSVAPGGGEQYF.